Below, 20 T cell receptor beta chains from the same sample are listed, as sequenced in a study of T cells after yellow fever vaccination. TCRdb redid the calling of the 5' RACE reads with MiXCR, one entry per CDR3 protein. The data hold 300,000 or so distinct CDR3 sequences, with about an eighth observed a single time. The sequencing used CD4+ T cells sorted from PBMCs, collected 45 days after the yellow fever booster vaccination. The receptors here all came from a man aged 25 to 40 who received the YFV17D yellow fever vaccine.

CDR3 residues: CASSEAGASIYEQYF. Written as DNA, the CDR3 is TGCGCCAGCAGCGAAGCAGGAGCGTCAATCTACGAGCAGTACTTC. The gene calls are TRBV5-1 and TRBJ2-7, with D hard to call. The CDR3 runs 15 residues. The ends were cut back, 4 bases at V and 3 bases at J, with 17 bases in the middle. Germline CDR1 is SGHRS and CDR2 is YFSETQ.

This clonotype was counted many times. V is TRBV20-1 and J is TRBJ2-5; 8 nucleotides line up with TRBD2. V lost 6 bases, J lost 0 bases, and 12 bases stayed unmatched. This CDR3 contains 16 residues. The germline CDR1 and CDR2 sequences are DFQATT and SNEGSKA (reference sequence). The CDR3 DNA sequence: TGCAGTGCCTCCTGGTTCACTAGCGGAGACCAAGAGACCCAGTACTTC. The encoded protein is CSASWFTSGDQETQYF.

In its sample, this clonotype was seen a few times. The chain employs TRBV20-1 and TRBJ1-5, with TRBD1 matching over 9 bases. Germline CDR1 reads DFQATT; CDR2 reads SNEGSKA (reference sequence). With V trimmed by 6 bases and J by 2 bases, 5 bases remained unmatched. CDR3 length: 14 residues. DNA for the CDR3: TGCAGTGCCAAGACAGGGGGGGGCAATCAGCCCCAGCATTTT. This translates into CSAKTGGGNQPQHF.

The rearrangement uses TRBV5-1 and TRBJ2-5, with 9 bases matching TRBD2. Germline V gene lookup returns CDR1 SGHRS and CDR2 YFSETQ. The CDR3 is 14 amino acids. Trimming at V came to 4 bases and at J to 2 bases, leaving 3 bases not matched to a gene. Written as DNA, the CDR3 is TGCGCCAGCAGCGATACTAGCGGGCAAGAGACCCAGTACTTC. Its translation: CASSDTSGQETQYF.

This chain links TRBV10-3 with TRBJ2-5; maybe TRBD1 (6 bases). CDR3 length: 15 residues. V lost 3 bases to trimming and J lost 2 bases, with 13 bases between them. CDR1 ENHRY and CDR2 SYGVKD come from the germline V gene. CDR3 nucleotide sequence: TGTGCCATCAGTGATGGGGGCGGACCACAAGAGACCCAGTACTTC. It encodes CAISDGGGPQETQYF.

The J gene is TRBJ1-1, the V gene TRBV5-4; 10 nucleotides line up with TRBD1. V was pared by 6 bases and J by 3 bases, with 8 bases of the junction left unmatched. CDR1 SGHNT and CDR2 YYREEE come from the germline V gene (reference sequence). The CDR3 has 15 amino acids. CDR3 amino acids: CASTLTGGLHTEAFF. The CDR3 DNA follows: TGTGCCAGCACCCTGACAGGGGGCTTGCACACTGAAGCTTTCTTT.

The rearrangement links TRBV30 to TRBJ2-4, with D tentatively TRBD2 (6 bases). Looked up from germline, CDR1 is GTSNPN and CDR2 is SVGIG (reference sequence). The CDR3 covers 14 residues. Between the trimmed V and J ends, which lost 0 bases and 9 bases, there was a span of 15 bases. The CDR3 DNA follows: TGTGCCTGGAGTGTGGTGGGAGGTGCCTTCATTCAGTACTTC. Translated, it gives CAWSVVGGAFIQYF.

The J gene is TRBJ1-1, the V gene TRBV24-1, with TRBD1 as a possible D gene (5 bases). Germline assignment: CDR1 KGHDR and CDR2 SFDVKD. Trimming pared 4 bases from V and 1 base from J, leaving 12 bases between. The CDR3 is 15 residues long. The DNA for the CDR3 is TGTGCCACCAGTGACAACAGTGGGGGGAACACTGAAGCTTTCTTT. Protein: CATSDNSGGNTEAFF.

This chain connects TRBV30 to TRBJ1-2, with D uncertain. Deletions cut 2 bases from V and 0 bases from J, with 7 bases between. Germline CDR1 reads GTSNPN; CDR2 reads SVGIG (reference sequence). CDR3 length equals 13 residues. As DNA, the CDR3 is TGTGCCTGGAGTCTCGGATCTAACTATGGCTACACCTTC. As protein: CAWSLGSNYGYTF.

Here the CDR3 reads CAAGAGSFTGELFF. The CDR3, as DNA: TGTGCCGCCGGAGCGGGCTCTTTCACCGGGGAGCTGTTTTTT. The V and J genes are TRBV11-2 and TRBJ2-2; tentatively, D is TRBD2 (6 bases). Germline CDR1 is SGHAT and CDR2 is FQNNGV. V gave up 11 bases and J gave up 4 bases, with 17 bases separating them. This CDR3 has 14 amino acids.

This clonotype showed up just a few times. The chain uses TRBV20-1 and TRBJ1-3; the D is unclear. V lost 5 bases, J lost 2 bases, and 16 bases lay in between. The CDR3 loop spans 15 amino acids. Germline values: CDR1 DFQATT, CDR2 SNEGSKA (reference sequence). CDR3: CSASNVGNPGNTIYF. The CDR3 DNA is TGCAGTGCTTCCAACGTCGGAAACCCTGGAAACACCATATATTTT.

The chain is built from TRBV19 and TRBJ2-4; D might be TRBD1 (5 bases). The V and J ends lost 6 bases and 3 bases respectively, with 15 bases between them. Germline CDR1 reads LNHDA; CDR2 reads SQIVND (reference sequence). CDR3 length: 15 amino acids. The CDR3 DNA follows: TGTGCCAGTAGCCTTTTGCAGGGTGGCAAAAACATTCAGTACTTC. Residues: CASSLLQGGKNIQYF.

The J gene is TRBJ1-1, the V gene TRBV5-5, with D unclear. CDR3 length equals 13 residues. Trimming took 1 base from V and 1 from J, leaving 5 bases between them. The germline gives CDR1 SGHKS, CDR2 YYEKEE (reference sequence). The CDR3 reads CASSLWGNTEAFF. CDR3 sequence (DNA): TGTGCCAGCAGCTTGTGGGGGAACACTGAAGCTTTCTTT.

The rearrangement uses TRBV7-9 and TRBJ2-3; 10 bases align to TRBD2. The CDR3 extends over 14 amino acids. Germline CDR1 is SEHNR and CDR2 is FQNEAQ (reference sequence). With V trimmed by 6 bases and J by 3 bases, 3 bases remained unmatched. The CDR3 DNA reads TGTGCCAGCAGGATGACTAGCGGGACAGATACGCAGTATTTT. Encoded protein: CASRMTSGTDTQYF.

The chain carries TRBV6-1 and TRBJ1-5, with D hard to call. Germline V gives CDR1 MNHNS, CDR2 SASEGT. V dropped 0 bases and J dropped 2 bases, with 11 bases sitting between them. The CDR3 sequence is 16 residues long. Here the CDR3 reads CASSEAGQDGNQPQHF. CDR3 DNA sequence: TGTGCCAGCAGTGAAGCGGGCCAGGACGGCAATCAGCCCCAGCATTTT.

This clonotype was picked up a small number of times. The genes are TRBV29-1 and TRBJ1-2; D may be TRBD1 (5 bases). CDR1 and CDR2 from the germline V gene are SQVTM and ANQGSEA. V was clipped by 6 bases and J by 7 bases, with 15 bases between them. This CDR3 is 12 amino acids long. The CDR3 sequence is CSVRPNQGGYTF. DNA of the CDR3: TGCAGCGTCCGACCGAACCAGGGTGGCTACACCTTC.

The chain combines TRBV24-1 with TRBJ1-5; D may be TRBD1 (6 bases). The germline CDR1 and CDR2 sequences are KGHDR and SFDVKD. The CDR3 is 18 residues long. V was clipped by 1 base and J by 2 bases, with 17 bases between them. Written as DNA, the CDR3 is TGTGCCACCAGTGATTTCAGGCAGGGGAAGGGCGGCAATCAGCCCCAGCATTTT. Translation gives CATSDFRQGKGGNQPQHF.

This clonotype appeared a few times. This CDR3 reads CASSSQESYEQYF. The DNA of the CDR3 is TGTGCCAGCTCATCCCAGGAGAGCTACGAGCAGTACTTC. The chain employs TRBV18 and TRBJ2-7; D remains ambiguous. V lost 5 bases, J lost 3 bases, and 11 bases lay in between. Germline CDR1 and CDR2: KGHSH and LQKENI. The CDR3 has 13 residues.

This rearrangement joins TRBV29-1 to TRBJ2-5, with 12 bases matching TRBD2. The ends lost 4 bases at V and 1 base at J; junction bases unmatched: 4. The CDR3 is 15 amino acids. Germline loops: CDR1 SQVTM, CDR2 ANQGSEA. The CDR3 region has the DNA TGCAGCGTTGTTACTAGCGGGAGGTTCCAAGAGACCCAGTACTTC. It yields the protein CSVVTSGRFQETQYF.

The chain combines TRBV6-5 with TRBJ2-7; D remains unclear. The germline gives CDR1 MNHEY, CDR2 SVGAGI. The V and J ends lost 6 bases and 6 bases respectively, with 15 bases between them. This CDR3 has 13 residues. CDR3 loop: CASSYEFPSEQYF. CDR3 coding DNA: TGTGCCAGCAGCTATGAATTTCCCTCCGAGCAGTACTTC.